This record covers a single TCR beta chain. Its target is unknown. The CDR3 runs to 17 residues. The germline V gene encodes CDR1 MNHNS and CDR2 SASEGT. Germline trimming cut 6 bases from V and 4 bases from J; bases unmatched to any gene: 15. These data originate in a study of response to subunit inactivated influenza vaccine. TCRdb called the RT-PCR reads again in MiXCR, with one record for every CDR3 protein. The sample includes around 490,000 distinct CDR3 sequences, about 7.6% seen only once; the top ten take approximately 13%. General observations from the study: The authors proposed limited new T cell recruitment per seasonal influenza vaccination.

The input for sequencing was PBMCs from blood, taken less than 25 months after vaccination. The TCR originated in a man in his fifties or sixties who received an inactivated influenza vaccine. V gene TRBV6-1 combines with J gene TRBJ1-1; the match to TRBD1 covers 9 bases. The CDR3 bases are TGTGCCAGCAGCCCCTACCTACAGGGGGCGGGCGGCACTGAAGCTTTCTTT. This sequence encodes CASSPYLQGAGGTEAFF.